The 18 T cell receptor beta chains given below trace back to one sample, sequenced in a study of blood T cell repertoires in COVID-19. Profiled with immunoSEQ multiplex PCR; TCRdb holds only in-frame clones, not every one. Among roughly 290,000 clones listed, 80% to 90% were seen once. The sequencing input was PBMCs or T cells enriched from blood (not recorded which). The receptor source for this set is a young man who had recovered from COVID-19.

This clone was detected only a few times. The rearrangement links TRBV24-1 to TRBJ2-3, with no clear D. The V gene lost 9 bases and the J gene lost 0 bases, with 12 bases spanning the gap. The CDR3 sequence is 14 residues long. Germline-derived CDR1 and CDR2 are KGHDR and SFDVKD. The CDR3 nucleotides read TGTGCCACCGCCCTTACCGGGAGCACAGATACGCAGTATTTT. It yields the protein CATALTGSTDTQYF.

The rearrangement joins TRBV4-2 to TRBJ2-7, with D perhaps TRBD2 (5 bases). The germline V gene has CDR1 LGHNA and CDR2 YNFKEQ. The CDR3 loop spans 14 amino acids. Trimming took off 4 bases at V and 5 bases at J, with 15 bases between the two ends. The CDR3 DNA sequence: TGTGCCAGCAGCCCGACCGGAGGAAGGGACGAGCAGTACTTC. This encodes CASSPTGGRDEQYF.

V gene TRBV27 combines with J gene TRBJ2-1; possible D gene TRBD2, 6 bases. Germline loops: CDR1 MNHEY, CDR2 SMNVEV (reference sequence). This CDR3 has 13 amino acids. V was shortened by 3 bases and J by 7 bases, with 10 bases between the two germline ends. CDR3 protein: CASSFSGSNEQFF. The CDR3 coding sequence is TGTGCCAGCAGTTTCAGCGGGTCAAATGAGCAGTTCTTC.

As DNA, the CDR3 is TGTGCCAGTAGTATAGATCAGTTCGAAAAACTGTTTTTT. Translating gives CASSIDQFEKLFF. V and J are TRBV19 and TRBJ1-4; no definite D call. V was clipped by 0 bases and J by 8 bases, with 7 bases between them. Germline CDR1 is LNHDA and CDR2 is SQIVND (reference sequence). CDR3 length equals 13 residues.

The J gene is TRBJ1-6, the V gene TRBV9; D ambiguous. CDR3 length: 12 amino acids. Germline lookup yields CDR1 SGDLS and CDR2 YYNGEE. Trimming took 3 bases from V and 7 from J, leaving 5 bases between them. CDR3 region: CASSAGNSPLHF. DNA of the CDR3: TGTGCCAGCAGCGCGGGGAATTCACCCCTCCACTTT.

The rearrangement uses TRBV30 and TRBJ1-3; perhaps TRBD1 as D (6 bases). Trimming removed 0 bases at V and 9 bases at J, with 21 bases between. The CDR3 has 16 amino acids. In germline, CDR1 is GTSNPN, CDR2 SVGIG (reference sequence). This CDR3 is CAWSVLAGARATTIYF. CDR3 in DNA: TGTGCCTGGAGTGTCCTTGCGGGGGCTCGGGCAACCACCATATATTTT.

For the CDR3, the DNA is TGTGCCAGCAGCAAACAGGGGATACGGGATCAGCCCCAGCATTTT. Protein sequence: CASSKQGIRDQPQHF. This chain uses TRBV9 with TRBJ1-5; 7 positions agree with TRBD1. The germline V gene encodes CDR1 SGDLS and CDR2 YYNGEE. The V gene end was trimmed by 4 bases and the J gene end by 5 bases; junction bases not matched to a gene: 9. The CDR3 spans 15 residues.

CDR3 nucleotide sequence: TGTGCCTGGAGTCCGGGACAGGGTAGTGAAAAACTGTTTTTT. This gives the protein CAWSPGQGSEKLFF. This chain links TRBV30 with TRBJ1-4, with 9 bases matching TRBD1. Losses at the gene ends were 2 bases for V and 7 bases for J; bases not matched to a gene: 5. The V gene's germline CDR1 is GTSNPN and CDR2 SVGIG (reference sequence). This CDR3 region has 14 residues. The variable domain in full, with the rest retrieved from reference TRBV30 and TRBJ1-4, is SQTIHQWPATLVQPVGSPLSLECTVEGTSNPNLYWYRQAAGRGLQLLFYSVGIGQISSEVPQNLSASRPQDRQFILSSKKLLLSDSGFYLCAWSPGQGSEKLFFGSGTQLSVL.

This chain connects TRBV19 to TRBJ2-3; tentatively, D is TRBD2 (6 bases). This CDR3 contains 14 residues. The ends were cut back, 5 bases at V and 2 bases at J, with 11 bases in the middle. Germline CDR1 is LNHDA and CDR2 is SQIVND (reference sequence). The CDR3 DNA sequence: TGTGCCAGTAGTGGCAGGGACTCCACAGATACGCAGTATTTT. It encodes CASSGRDSTDTQYF.

The rearrangement joins TRBV29-1 to TRBJ1-2, with D hard to call. This CDR3 comprises 12 residues. Trimming took 7 bases from V and 2 from J, leaving 11 bases between them. Per the germline V gene, CDR1 is SQVTM and CDR2 is ANQGSEA. The CDR3 DNA reads as TGCAGCGCTCTCACGGGAAACTATGGCTACACCTTC. As protein: CSALTGNYGYTF.

This sequence joins TRBV6-5 and TRBJ1-5; 9 positions agree with TRBD1. This CDR3 has 14 amino acids. Germline CDR1 reads MNHEY; CDR2 reads SVGAGI. The ends lost 4 bases at V and 3 bases at J; junction bases unmatched: 1. The chain's CDR3 is CASSWDRANQPQHF. The DNA for the CDR3 is TGTGCCAGCAGTTGGGACAGGGCCAATCAGCCCCAGCATTTT.

This chain uses TRBV7-3 with TRBJ2-3; TRBD1 matches 9 bases. CDR1 is SGHTA, CDR2 FQGTGA, per germline. The CDR3 loop spans 14 amino acids. With V trimmed by 4 bases and J by 4 bases, 3 bases remained unmatched. The CDR3 sequence: CASSSGQGSDTQYF. CDR3 sequence (DNA): TGTGCCAGCAGCTCTGGACAGGGGTCAGATACGCAGTATTTT.

The chain recombines TRBV18 with TRBJ2-3; TRBD2 matches 9 bases. Germline trimming cut 5 bases from V and 6 bases from J; bases unmatched to any gene: 9. There are 15 residues in the CDR3. Germline V gene data show CDR1 as KGHSH and CDR2 as LQKENI. CDR3 sequence (DNA): TGTGCCAGCTCAGGTCTAGCGGGGTCAGTCGATACGCAGTATTTT. Translation: CASSGLAGSVDTQYF.

The chain employs TRBV16 and TRBJ2-3, with D tentatively TRBD2 (5 bases). Germline V CDR1 and CDR2: KGHSY, FQNENV. CDR3 length: 15 amino acids. Between the trimmed V and J ends, which lost 6 bases and 2 bases, there was a span of 15 bases. The CDR3 sequence: CASRFRSGNTDTQYF. For the CDR3, the DNA is TGTGCCAGCAGGTTTCGGTCCGGGAACACAGATACGCAGTATTTT.

This chain connects TRBV19 to TRBJ1-5; D is undetermined. From germline, CDR1 is LNHDA and CDR2 SQIVND (reference sequence). The V and J ends lost 7 bases and 3 bases respectively, with 19 bases between them. The CDR3 length is 16 residues. The CDR3 reads CASTKWREENNQPQHF. The CDR3 DNA reads TGTGCCAGTACCAAATGGAGGGAGGAGAACAATCAGCCCCAGCATTTT.

The chain has TRBV9 and TRBJ2-1, with TRBD1 identical over 7 bases. The J segment lost 1 base and the V segment lost 5 bases, leaving 12 bases of the junction unmatched. The germline CDR1 and CDR2 sequences are SGDLS and YYNGEE. The CDR3 contains 17 residues. CDR3: CASSESGTELSYNEQFF. DNA of the CDR3: TGTGCCAGCAGTGAGTCGGGGACAGAACTTTCCTACAATGAGCAGTTCTTC.

The V and J genes are TRBV19 and TRBJ1-5; 7 positions agree with TRBD1. With 6 bases clipped from V and 5 bases from J, the junction kept 4 bases outside the gene matches. CDR1 and CDR2 (germline): LNHDA, SQIVND (reference sequence). This CDR3 spans 13 amino acids. The DNA for the CDR3 is TGTGCCAGTAGATATACAGGGGATCAGCCCCAGCATTTT. Amino acids: CASRYTGDQPQHF.

This chain links TRBV6-5 with TRBJ2-1, with D unresolved. V was trimmed by 3 bases and J by 4 bases, leaving 13 bases between them. Germline CDR1 MNHEY, CDR2 SVGAGI. This CDR3 contains 15 residues. CDR3 region: CASSYQPGPYNEQFF. DNA for the CDR3: TGTGCCAGCAGTTATCAACCAGGCCCATACAATGAGCAGTTCTTC.